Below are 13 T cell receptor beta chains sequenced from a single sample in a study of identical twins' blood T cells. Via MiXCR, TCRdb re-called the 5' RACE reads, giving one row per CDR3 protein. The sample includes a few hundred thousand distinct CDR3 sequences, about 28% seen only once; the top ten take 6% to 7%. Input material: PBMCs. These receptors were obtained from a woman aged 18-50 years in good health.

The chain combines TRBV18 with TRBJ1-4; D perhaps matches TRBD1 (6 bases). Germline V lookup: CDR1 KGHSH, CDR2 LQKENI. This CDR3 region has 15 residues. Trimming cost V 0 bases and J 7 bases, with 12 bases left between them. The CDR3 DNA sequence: TGTGCCAGCTCACCACCGTCAGGGGTCGGTGAAAAACTGTTTTTT. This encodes CASSPPSGVGEKLFF.

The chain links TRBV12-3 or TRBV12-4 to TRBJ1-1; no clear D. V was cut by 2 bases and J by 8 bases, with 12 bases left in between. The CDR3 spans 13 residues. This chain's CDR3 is CASSLNRQREAFF. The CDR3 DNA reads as TGTGCCAGCAGTTTAAATCGGCAGAGGGAAGCTTTCTTT.

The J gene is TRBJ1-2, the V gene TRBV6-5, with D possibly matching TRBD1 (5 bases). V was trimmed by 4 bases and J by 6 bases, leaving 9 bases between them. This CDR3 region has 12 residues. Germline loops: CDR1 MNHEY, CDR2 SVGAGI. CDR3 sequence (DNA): TGTGCCAGCAGTTCCCCCAGGGATGGCTACACCTTC. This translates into CASSSPRDGYTF.

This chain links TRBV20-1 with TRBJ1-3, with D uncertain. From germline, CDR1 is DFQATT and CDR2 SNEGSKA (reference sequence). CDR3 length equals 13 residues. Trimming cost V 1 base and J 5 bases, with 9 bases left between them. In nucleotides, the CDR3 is TGCAGTGCTAGAGCGCCCTCCAGAAACACCATATATTTT. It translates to CSARAPSRNTIYF.

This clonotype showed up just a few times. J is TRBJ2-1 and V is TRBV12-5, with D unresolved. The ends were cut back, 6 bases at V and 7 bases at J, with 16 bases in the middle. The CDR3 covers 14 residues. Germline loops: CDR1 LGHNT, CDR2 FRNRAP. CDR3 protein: CASGEARLRNEQFF. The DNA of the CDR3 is TGTGCTAGTGGAGAGGCGCGCCTGAGGAATGAGCAGTTCTTC.

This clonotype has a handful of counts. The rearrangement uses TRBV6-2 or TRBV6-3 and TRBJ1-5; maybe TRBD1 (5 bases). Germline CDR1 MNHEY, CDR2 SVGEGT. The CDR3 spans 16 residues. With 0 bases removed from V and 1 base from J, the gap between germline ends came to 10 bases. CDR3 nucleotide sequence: TGTGCCAGCAGTTACTCACCGGGACCGAGCAATCAGCCCCAGCATTTT. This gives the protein CASSYSPGPSNQPQHF.

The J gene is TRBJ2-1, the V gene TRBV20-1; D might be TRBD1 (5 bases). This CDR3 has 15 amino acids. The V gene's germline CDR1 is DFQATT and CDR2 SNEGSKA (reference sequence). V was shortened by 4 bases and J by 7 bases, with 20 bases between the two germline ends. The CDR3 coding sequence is TGCAGTGCTATACCAAGCCAGGGAAATATAAATGAGCAGTTCTTC. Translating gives CSAIPSQGNINEQFF.

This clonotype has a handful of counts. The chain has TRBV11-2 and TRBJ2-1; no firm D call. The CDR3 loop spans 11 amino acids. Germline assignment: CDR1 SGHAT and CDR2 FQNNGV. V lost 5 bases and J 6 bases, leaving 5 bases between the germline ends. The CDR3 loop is CASSQLNEQFF. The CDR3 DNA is TGTGCCAGCAGCCAGCTCAATGAGCAGTTCTTC.

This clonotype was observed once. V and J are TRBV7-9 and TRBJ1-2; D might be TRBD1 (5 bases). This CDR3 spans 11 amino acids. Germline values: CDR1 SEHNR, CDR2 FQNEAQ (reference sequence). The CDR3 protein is CVLRDLDGYTF. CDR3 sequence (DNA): TGTGTTTTAAGGGACCTTGATGGCTACACCTTC.

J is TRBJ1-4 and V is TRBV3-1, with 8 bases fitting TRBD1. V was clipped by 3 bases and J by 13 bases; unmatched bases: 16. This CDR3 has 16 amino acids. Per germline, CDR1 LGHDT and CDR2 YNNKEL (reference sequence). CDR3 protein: CASSHRQGRTLGGLFF. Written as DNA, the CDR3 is TGTGCCAGCAGCCACCGACAGGGGCGAACTCTCGGGGGACTGTTTTTT.

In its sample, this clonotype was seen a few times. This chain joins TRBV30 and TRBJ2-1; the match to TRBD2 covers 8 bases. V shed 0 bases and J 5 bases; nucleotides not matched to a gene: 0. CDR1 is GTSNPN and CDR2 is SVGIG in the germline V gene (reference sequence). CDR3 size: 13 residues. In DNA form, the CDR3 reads TGTGCCTGGAGTGTACTAGCGGACAATGAGCAGTTCTTC. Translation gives CAWSVLADNEQFF.

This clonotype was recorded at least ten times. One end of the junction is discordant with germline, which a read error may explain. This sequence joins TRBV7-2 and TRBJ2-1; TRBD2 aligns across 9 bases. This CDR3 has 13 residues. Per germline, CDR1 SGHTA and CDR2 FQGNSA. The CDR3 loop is CASSSGTYNEQFF. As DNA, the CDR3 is TGCGCCAGCTCTAGCGGGACTTACAATGAGCAGTTCTTC.

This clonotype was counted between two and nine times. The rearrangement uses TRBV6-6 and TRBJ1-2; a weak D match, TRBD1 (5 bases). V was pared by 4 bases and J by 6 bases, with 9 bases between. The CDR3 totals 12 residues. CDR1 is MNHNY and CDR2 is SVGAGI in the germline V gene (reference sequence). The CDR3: CASSWGGDGYTF. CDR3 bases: TGTGCCAGCAGTTGGGGGGGGGATGGCTACACCTTC.